Here is one TCR beta chain with its context. The sample is drawn from a study of CD8+ T cells in alopecia areata. Study background: Treated patients took oral tofacitinib at 5 to 10 mg twice daily. Patients remained on tofacitinib for 6 to 18 months and then went 6 months without it.

Between the trimmed V and J ends, which lost 5 bases and 5 bases, there was a span of 13 bases. CDR3 length: 13 residues. Looked up from germline, CDR1 is MGHRA and CDR2 is YSYEKL. RNA was extracted and reverse transcribed into cDNA as the sequencing template. The method was immunoSEQ multiplex PCR; TCRdb's version includes in-frame clones alone and lacks a portion of them. This table holds 140,000 to 150,000 clones, more than 40% found once. V and J are TRBV4-1 and TRBJ2-7; D assignment may be TRBD1 or TRBD2 (5 bases each). The clonotype was recovered from a human donor with alopecia areata. Sequenced input: CD4+ T cells sorted from blood. The CDR3 reads CASSLGTDHEQYF. CDR3 nucleotides: TGCGCCAGCAGCTTAGGGACGGACCACGAGCAGTACTTC.